Included here is one T cell receptor (beta chain) sequence, with context. This record belongs to a study of blood T cell repertoires in COVID-19. Libraries were prepared by immunoSEQ multiplex PCR; TCRdb keeps only in-frame clonotypes and omits some of them. The profile shows more than 85,000 clones, approximately 80% of them singletons. With 6 bases clipped from V and 12 bases from J, the junction kept 6 bases outside the gene matches. Germline loops: CDR1 SQVTM, CDR2 ANQGSEA. The CDR3 covers 13 residues. Material for sequencing was peripheral blood. The chain is built from TRBV29-1 and TRBJ2-3, with 16 bases matching TRBD2. The origin of this receptor is a woman older than 75 with acute or convalescent COVID-19. CDR3 sequence reads: CSVGGLAGGPQYF. CDR3 in DNA: TGCAGCGTGGGGGGACTAGCGGGAGGGCCCCAGTATTTT.